A single sample gave rise to the 7 T cell receptor beta chains below, sequenced in a study of blood T cells in healthy people across ages (dated by TCRdb to between 2015 and 2017). The method was 5' RACE. TCRdb records Illumina HiSeq 2500 as the sequencer. A second PCR of roughly 7 to 11 cycles was run with a J-beta primer mix and a sample-barcoded 5' primer. The public sequencing data were trimmed at Q25 with fastp and processed into clonotypes with MiXCR by TCRdb, which kept only in-frame beta chains. Every entry covers one CDR3 protein and lists the most common genes and DNA from its rows. Here the sample has about 1.5 million distinct CDR3 sequences; 35% to 45% occur a single time. The ten largest clones capture 4% of the sample. Material for sequencing was blood. The receptors shown here come from a woman aged 18-35 years in good health.

This clonotype has only a few counts. The V gene is TRBV12-3 or TRBV12-4, the J gene TRBJ2-7; D possibly uses TRBD1 or TRBD2 (5 bases each). Trimming cost V 6 bases and J 2 bases, with 11 bases left between them. The CDR3 runs to 13 residues. CDR3 sequence (DNA): TGTGCCAGCAGGACGGGACCGACCTACGAGCAGTACTTC. Translating gives CASRTGPTYEQYF.

The V and J genes are TRBV7-9 and TRBJ1-4; 7 bases are a match to TRBD1. Looked up from germline, CDR1 is SEHNR and CDR2 is FQNEAQ (reference sequence). The CDR3 runs to 14 residues. With V trimmed by 8 bases and J by 4 bases, 7 bases remained unmatched. The CDR3 DNA is TGTGCCAGCGGCAAACAGGGGAGTAATGAAAAACTGTTTTTT. This translates into CASGKQGSNEKLFF. Full variable domain (rest looked up from reference TRBV7-9 and TRBJ1-4): DTGVSQNPRHKITKRGQNVTFRCDPISEHNRLYWYRQTLGQGPEFLTYFQNEAQLEKSRLLSDRFSAERPKGSFSTLEIQRTEQGDSAMYLCASGKQGSNEKLFFGSGTQLSVL.

The chain is built from TRBV7-2 and TRBJ1-6; TRBD1 might be the D (5 bases). In germline, CDR1 is SGHTA, CDR2 FQGNSA. The V and J ends lost 1 base and 10 bases respectively, with 11 bases between them. The CDR3 covers 14 residues. In nucleotides, the CDR3 is TGTGCCAGCAGCTTAGGCAGGAGGGACTCACCCCTCCACTTT. Its translation is CASSLGRRDSPLHF.

The chain is built from TRBV29-1 and TRBJ2-3; 9 bases are shared with TRBD2. The CDR3 totals 15 residues. V dropped 7 bases and J dropped 5; count of bases not matched to a gene: 13. Germline V gene lookup returns CDR1 SQVTM and CDR2 ANQGSEA. The DNA of the CDR3 is TGCAGCGCCATGTGGGGCGGGAGGGCCGTAGATACGCAGTATTTT. Translated: CSAMWGGRAVDTQYF.

Only one count was recorded for this clonotype. The CDR3 loop reads CASSQDFREDTQYF. In DNA form, the CDR3 reads TGCGCCAGCAGCCAAGATTTTAGGGAAGATACGCAGTATTTT. The chain recombines TRBV4-3 with TRBJ2-3; D uncertain. CDR1 and CDR2 (germline): LGHNA, YSLEER. There are 14 residues in the CDR3. Trimming took off 0 bases at V and 5 bases at J, with 9 bases between the two ends.

The chain carries TRBV4-2 and TRBJ2-1, with D tentatively TRBD2 (6 bases). Deletions cut 3 bases from V and 4 bases from J, with 16 bases between. The CDR3 is made up of 16 amino acids. Looked up from germline, CDR1 is LGHNA and CDR2 is YNFKEQ. In DNA, the CDR3 is TGTGCCAGCAGCCACCCGGACTACCCCGGTTACAATGAGCAGTTCTTC. Translated: CASSHPDYPGYNEQFF.

This clonotype was seen a handful of times. This chain uses TRBV6-2 or TRBV6-3 with TRBJ1-5, with TRBD1 as a possible D gene (5 bases). CDR1 and CDR2 (germline): MNHEY, SVGEGT. The CDR3 totals 14 residues. Trimming left V 0 bases short and J 7 bases short, with 10 bases between. The CDR3 DNA is TGTGCCAGCAGTTACTCCTATGGGGGACAGCCCCAGCATTTT. It translates to CASSYSYGGQPQHF.